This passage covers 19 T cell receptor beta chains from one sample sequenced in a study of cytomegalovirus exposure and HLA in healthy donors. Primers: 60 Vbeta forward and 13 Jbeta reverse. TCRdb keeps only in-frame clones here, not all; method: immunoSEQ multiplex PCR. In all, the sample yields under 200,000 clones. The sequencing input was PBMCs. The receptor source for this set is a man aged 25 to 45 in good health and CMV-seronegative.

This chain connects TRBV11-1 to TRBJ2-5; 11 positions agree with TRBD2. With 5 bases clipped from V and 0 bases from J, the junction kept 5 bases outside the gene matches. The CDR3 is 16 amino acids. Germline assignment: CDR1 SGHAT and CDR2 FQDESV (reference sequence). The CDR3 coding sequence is TGTGCCAGCAGCCGAAGACTAGCGGGGAACCAAGAGACCCAGTACTTC. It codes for CASSRRLAGNQETQYF.

CDR3 region: CASSQGTHEQAYEQYF. The CDR3 bases are TGTGCCAGCAGCCAAGGCACACACGAACAGGCCTACGAGCAGTACTTC. The chain uses TRBV4-2 and TRBJ2-5, with a tentative D call TRBD1 (5 bases). The J call may be mistaken, given a closer DNA end match to TRBJ2-7. Germline V CDR1 and CDR2: LGHNA, YNFKEQ. The CDR3 extends over 16 amino acids.

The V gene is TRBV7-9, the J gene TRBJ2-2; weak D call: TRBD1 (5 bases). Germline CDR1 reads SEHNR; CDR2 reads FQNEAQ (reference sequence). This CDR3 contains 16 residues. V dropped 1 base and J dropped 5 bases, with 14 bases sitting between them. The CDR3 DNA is TGTGCCAGCAGCTTAGAGGGGCAGCTTTTAACCGGGGAGCTGTTTTTT. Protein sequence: CASSLEGQLLTGELFF. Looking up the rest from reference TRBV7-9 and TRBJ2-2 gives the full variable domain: DTGVSQNPRHKITKRGQNVTFRCDPISEHNRLYWYRQTLGQGPEFLTYFQNEAQLEKSRLLSDRFSAERPKGSFSTLEIQRTEQGDSAMYLCASSLEGQLLTGELFFGEGSRLTVL.

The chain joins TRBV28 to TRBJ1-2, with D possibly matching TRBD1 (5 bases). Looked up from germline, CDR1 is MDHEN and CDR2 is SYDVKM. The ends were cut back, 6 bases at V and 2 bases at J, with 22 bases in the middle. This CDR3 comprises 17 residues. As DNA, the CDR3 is TGTGCCAGCAGCCCAGGGTCCGCCAATGCTGGGAACTATGGCTACACCTTC. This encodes CASSPGSANAGNYGYTF.

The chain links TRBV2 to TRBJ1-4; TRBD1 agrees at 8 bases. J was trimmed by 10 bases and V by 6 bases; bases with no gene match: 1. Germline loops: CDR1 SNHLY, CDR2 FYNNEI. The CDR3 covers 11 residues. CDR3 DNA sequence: TGTGCCAGCAGGACAGGGGTAAAACTGTTTTTT. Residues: CASRTGVKLFF.

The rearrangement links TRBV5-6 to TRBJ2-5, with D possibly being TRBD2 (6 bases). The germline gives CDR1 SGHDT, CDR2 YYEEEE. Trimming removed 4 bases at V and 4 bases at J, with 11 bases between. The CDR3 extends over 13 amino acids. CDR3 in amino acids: CASSLDYGETQYF. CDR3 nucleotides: TGTGCCAGCAGCCTGGACTACGGAGAGACCCAGTACTTC.

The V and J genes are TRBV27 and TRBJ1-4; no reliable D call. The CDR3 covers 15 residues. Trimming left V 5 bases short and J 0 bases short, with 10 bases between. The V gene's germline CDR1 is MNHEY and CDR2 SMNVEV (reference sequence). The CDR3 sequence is CASSPLTATNEKLFF. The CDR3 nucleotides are TGTGCCAGCAGTCCTCTAACGGCAACTAATGAAAAACTGTTTTTT.

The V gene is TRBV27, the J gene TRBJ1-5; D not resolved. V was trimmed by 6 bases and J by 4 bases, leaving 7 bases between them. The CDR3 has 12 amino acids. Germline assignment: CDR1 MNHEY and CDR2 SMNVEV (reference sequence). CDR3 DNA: TGTGCCAGCAGACTAGGGAATCAGCCCCAGCATTTT. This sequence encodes CASRLGNQPQHF.

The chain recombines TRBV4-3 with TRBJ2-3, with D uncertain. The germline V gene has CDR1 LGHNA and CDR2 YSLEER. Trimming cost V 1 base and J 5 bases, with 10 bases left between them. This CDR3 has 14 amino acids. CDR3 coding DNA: TGCGCCAGCAGCCAAGGACGGGTTGAAGATACGCAGTATTTT. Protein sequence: CASSQGRVEDTQYF.

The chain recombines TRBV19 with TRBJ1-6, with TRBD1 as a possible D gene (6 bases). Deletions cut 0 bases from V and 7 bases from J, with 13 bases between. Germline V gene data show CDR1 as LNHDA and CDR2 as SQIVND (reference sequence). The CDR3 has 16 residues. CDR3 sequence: CASSIDGQRLNSPLHF. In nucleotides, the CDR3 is TGTGCCAGTAGTATAGATGGACAGAGGTTAAATTCACCCCTCCACTTT.

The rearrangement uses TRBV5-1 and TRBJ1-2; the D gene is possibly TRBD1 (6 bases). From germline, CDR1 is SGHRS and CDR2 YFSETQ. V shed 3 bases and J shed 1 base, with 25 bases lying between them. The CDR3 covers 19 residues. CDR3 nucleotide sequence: TGCGCCAGCAGCTCCCTTTCATTGGGGGCGGGGGATCATAACTATGGCTACACCTTC. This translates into CASSSLSLGAGDHNYGYTF.

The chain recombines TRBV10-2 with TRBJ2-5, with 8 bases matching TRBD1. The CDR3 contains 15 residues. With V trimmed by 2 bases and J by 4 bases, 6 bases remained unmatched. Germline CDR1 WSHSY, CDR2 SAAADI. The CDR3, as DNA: TGCGCCAGCAGTGAGCAGGGGGCTGGAGGAGAGACCCAGTACTTC. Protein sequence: CASSEQGAGGETQYF.

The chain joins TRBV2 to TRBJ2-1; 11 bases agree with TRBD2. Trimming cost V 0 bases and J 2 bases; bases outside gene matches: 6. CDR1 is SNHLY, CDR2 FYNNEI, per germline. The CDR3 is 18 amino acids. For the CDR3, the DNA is TGTGCCAGCAGTGAAGCGGACTCACTAGCGGGGGCCTACAATGAGCAGTTCTTC. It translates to CASSEADSLAGAYNEQFF.

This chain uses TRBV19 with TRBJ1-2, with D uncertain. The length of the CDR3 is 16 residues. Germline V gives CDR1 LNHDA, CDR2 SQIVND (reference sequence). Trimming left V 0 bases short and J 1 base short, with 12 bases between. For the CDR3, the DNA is TGTGCCAGTAGTATAGATCACGGGTTTGGTAACTATGGCTACACCTTC. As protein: CASSIDHGFGNYGYTF.

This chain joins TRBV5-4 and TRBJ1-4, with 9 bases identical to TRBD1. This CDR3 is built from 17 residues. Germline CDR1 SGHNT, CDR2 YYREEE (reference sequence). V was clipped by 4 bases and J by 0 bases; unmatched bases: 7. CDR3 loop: CASSGDRALATNEKLFF. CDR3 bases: TGTGCCAGCAGCGGGGACAGGGCCTTAGCAACTAATGAAAAACTGTTTTTT.

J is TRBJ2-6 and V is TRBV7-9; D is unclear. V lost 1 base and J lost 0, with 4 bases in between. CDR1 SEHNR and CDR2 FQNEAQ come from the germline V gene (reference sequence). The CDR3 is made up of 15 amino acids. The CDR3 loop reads CASSLGGSGANVLTF. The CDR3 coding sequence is TGTGCCAGCAGCTTAGGCGGCTCTGGGGCCAACGTCCTGACTTTC.

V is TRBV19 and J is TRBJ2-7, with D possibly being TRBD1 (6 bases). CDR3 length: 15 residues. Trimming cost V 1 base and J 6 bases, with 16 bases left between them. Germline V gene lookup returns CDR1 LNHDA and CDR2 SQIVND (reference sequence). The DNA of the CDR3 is TGTGCCAGTAGTATAGGAAACAGGGTATTTGGCGAGCAGTACTTC. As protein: CASSIGNRVFGEQYF.

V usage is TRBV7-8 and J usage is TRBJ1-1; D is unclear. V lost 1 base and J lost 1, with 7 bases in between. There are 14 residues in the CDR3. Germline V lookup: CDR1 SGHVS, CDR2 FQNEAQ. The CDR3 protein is CASSLEPGNTEAFF. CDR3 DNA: TGTGCCAGCAGCTTAGAACCAGGGAACACTGAAGCTTTCTTT.

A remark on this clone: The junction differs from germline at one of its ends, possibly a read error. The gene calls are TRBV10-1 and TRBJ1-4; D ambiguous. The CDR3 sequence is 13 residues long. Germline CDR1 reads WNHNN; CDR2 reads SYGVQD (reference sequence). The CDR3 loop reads CVRPVDTSEKLFF. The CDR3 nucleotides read TGCGTCCGACCCGTAGACACTAGTGAAAAACTGTTTTTT.